This TCR beta chain comes out of a study of blood T cell repertoires in COVID-19. Study details: Spain, Italy and the United States supplied samples that represented acute and convalescent COVID-19. From T cells, B-cell-depleted T cells, or PBMCs came the material, which was cDNA or gDNA.

CDR3 size: 14 residues. The germline gives CDR1 SEHNR, CDR2 FQNEAQ (reference sequence). Trimming took 6 bases from V and 8 from J; bases not matched to a gene: 7. Per the original methods: Cell counts per sample came from amplifying reference gene primers. Sequencing used immunoSEQ multiplex PCR; TCRdb keeps in-frame clones, though not all of them. V and J calls and clone size are given by that table; D and trimming were obtained from the DNA. The sample includes some 44,000 clones, over 75% seen only once; the top ten take roughly a quarter. The specimen sequenced was peripheral blood. The receptor comes from a woman in her sixties with acute or convalescent COVID-19. The rearrangement uses TRBV7-9 and TRBJ2-1, with 10 bases that match TRBD1. The CDR3 loop reads CASRSGTGDDEQFF. The DNA of the CDR3 is TGTGCCAGCAGATCCGGGACAGGGGACGATGAGCAGTTCTTC.